A selection of T cell receptor beta chains follows, all from one sample in a study of T cells in Graves' hyperthyroidism and ophthalmopathy. TCRdb re-analysed the multiplex PCR reads in MiXCR, keeping a single row per CDR3 protein. The sample lists roughly 250,000 distinct CDR3 sequences, over 20% occurring once. Sequencing was carried out using blood. These receptor sequences come from a man under 40 with Graves' ophthalmopathy. CDR3s include the opening cysteine and the closing phenylalanine or tryptophan. D genes are given only for firm matches. Expanded clones are given a class, and other clones once, few, many or no size at all.

>NA|TRBV3-1|few|TRBJ2-4
TGTGCCAGCAGCCACCCCCAGGGGTTGTGGAAAAACATTCAGTACTTC
CASSHPQGLWKNIQYF
>NA|TRBV5-1|NA|TRBJ1-5
TGCGCCAGCAGTCGTGAGGGTTCCCCAAATCAGCCCCAGCATTTT
CASSREGSPNQPQHF
>TRBD2|TRBV20-1|many|TRBJ2-1
TGCAGTGCTAGGGATGCGGGAGGGCCCTCCTACAATGAGCAGTTCTTC
CSARDAGGPSYNEQFF
>NA|TRBV9|few|TRBJ2-7
TGTGCCAGCAGCGGAGGACCCTCTGGCTACGAGCAGTACTTC
CASSGGPSGYEQYF
>NA|TRBV6-2/TRBV6-3|NA|TRBJ2-2
TGTGCCAGCAACCAAATGGGGGTTTCGGGGGAGCTGTTTTTT
CASNQMGVSGELFF
>NA|TRBV28|few|TRBJ2-6
TGTGCCAGCACCCGTCGGGCGTCCTTCTCTGGGGCCAACGTCCCGACTTTC
CASTRRASFSGANVPTF
>TRBD1|TRBV19|NA|TRBJ1-2
TGTGCCAGTAGGATACAGGGGACCAACTATGGCTACACCTTC
CASRIQGTNYGYTF
>TRBD1|TRBV19|NA|TRBJ1-5
TGTGCCAGTAGCACGCCGGGACAGAGACGACTCTTTAGCAATCAGCCCCAGCATTTT
CASSTPGQRRLFSNQPQHF
>TRBD2|TRBV3-1|NA|TRBJ2-1
TGTGCCAGCAGCCAGTCTAGCGGGAGGGACTACAATGAGCAGTTCTTC
CASSQSSGRDYNEQFF
>TRBD1|TRBV27|NA|TRBJ2-2
TGTGCCAGCAGTAGCAACAGGGGGAAGACCGGGGAGCTGTTTTTT
CASSSNRGKTGELFF
>TRBD2|TRBV4-2|NA|TRBJ2-1
TGTGCCAGCAGCCAAGATACTGGGGGACTAGTCTCCTACAATGAGCAGTTCTTC
CASSQDTGGLVSYNEQFF